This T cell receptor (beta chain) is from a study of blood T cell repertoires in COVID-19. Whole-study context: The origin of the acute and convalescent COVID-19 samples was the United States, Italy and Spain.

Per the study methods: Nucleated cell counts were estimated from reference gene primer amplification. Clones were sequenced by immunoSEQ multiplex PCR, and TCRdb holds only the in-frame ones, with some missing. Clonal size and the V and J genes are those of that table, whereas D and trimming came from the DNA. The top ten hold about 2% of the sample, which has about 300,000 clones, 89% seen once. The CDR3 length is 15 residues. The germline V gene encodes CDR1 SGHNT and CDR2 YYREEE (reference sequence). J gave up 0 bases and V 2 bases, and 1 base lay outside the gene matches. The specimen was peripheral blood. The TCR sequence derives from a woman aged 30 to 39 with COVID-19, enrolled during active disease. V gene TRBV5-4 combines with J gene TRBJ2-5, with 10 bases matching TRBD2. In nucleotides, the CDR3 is TGTGCCAGCAGCTTTAGCGGGGGGTACCAAGAGACCCAGTACTTC. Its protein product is CASSFSGGYQETQYF.